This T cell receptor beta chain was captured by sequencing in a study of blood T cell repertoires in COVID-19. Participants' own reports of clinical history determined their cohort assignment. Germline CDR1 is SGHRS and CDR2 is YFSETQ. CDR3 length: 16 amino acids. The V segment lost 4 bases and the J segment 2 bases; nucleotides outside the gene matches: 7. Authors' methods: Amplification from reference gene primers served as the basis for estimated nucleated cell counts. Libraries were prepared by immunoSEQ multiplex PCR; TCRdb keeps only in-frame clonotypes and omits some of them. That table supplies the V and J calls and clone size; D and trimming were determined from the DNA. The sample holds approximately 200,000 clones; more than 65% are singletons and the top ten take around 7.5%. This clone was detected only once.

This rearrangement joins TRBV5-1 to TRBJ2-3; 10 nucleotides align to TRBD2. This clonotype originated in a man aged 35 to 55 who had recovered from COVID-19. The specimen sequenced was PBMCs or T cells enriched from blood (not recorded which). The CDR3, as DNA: TGCGCCAGCAGCCGAGGACTAGCGGACCCCACAGATACGCAGTATTTT. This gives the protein CASSRGLADPTDTQYF.